This TCR beta chain was obtained from a study of OX40 agonist ivuxolimab in advanced cancers. Study summary: The patients received agonistic anti-OX40 (CD134) antibody ivuxolimab.

This clone was found a few times. Its antigen is not known. Notes on the study in general: Near-lowest levels of clonal expansion characterized partial responders at 0.1-3.0 mg/kg. Expanded clones were, on average, more numerous in CD8+ T cells than in CD4+.

If patients had autoimmune disease history or systemic immunosuppression, they were excluded. The method was immunoSEQ multiplex PCR; TCRdb's version includes in-frame clones alone and lacks a portion of them. The sample contains around 100,000 clones, around 92% of which appear only once. The source was CD4+ or CD8+ T cells sorted from blood, collected in a trial of the OX40 agonist ivuxolimab. The source of this sequence is an adult with an advanced solid tumor such as melanoma, head and neck, liver or kidney cancer.

CDR3: CAWNWGEQPQHF. CDR3 nucleotide sequence: TGTGCCTGGAATTGGGGGGAACAGCCCCAGCATTTT. The V gene is TRBV30, the J gene TRBJ1-5; a possible D gene is TRBD1 (5 bases). Trimming stripped 4 bases from V and 7 bases from J, with 11 bases between. The CDR3 consists of 12 residues. The V gene's germline CDR1 is GTSNPN and CDR2 SVGIG (reference sequence). The full variable domain, with the rest looked up from reference TRBV30 and TRBJ1-5, is SQTIHQWPATLVQPVGSPLSLECTVEGTSNPNLYWYRQAAGRGLQLLFYSVGIGQISSEVPQNLSASRPQDRQFILSSKKLLLSDSGFYLCAWNWGEQPQHFGDGTRLSIL.